The 27 T cell receptor beta chains listed next were all sequenced from one sample in a study of CD8 T cells in ankylosing spondylitis. TCRdb passed the 5' RACE reads through MiXCR, listing each CDR3 protein once. The table records 250,000 or so distinct CDR3 sequences, 20% to 30% of them present only once. Sample: blood, either unsorted or a sorted T cell fraction (not recorded which). The receptors come from a male donor with ankylosing spondylitis or in good health (not recorded which).

Notes on this clonotype: Germline and junction disagree at one end, which may indicate a read error. This chain links TRBV20-1 with TRBJ1-2; the D gene is possibly TRBD1 (6 bases). The CDR3 is 14 amino acids. Germline CDR1 and CDR2: DFQATT and SNEGSKA (reference sequence). The CDR3 bases are TGCAGTGCGAGAGGGGGGAACGATAACTATGGCTACACCTTC. This encodes CSARGGNDNYGYTF.

The DNA of the CDR3 is TGCAGTGCGAGTGGACTAGCGGGGGGGGTCACAGATACGCAGTATTTT. Its translation: CSASGLAGGVTDTQYF. V and J are TRBV20-1 and TRBJ2-3; 15 nucleotides match TRBD2. The CDR3 loop spans 16 amino acids. V gave up 6 bases and J gave up 2 bases; unmatched junction bases: 6. Germline V gives CDR1 DFQATT, CDR2 SNEGSKA (reference sequence).

The chain has TRBV10-3 and TRBJ2-5, with 8 positions matching TRBD2. Germline V gives CDR1 ENHRY, CDR2 SYGVKD. V gave up 6 bases and J gave up 2 bases; unmatched junction bases: 8. The CDR3 loop spans 15 amino acids. The CDR3 protein is CAIRDPAGGQETQYF. CDR3 coding DNA: TGTGCCATCAGAGACCCGGCGGGGGGTCAAGAGACCCAGTACTTC.

The V and J genes are TRBV5-1 and TRBJ2-3; perhaps TRBD1 as D (6 bases). The CDR3 contains 15 residues. V was pared by 0 bases and J by 10 bases, with 18 bases between. Germline loops: CDR1 SGHRS, CDR2 YFSETQ. In DNA form, the CDR3 reads TGCGCCAGCAGCTTGGCGACCCCCCAGGGGTCGGCGCAGTATTTT. Residues: CASSLATPQGSAQYF.

This clonotype was seen many times. The chain combines TRBV29-1 with TRBJ1-2, with D uncertain. CDR1 is SQVTM, CDR2 ANQGSEA, per germline. The CDR3 totals 14 residues. V was pared by 4 bases and J by 6 bases, with 18 bases between. The CDR3 loop is CSVAPLILGNGYTF. For the CDR3, the DNA is TGCAGCGTTGCCCCCCTAATTTTGGGGAATGGCTACACCTTC.

J is TRBJ1-2 and V is TRBV20-1, with D uncertain. Per the germline V gene, CDR1 is DFQATT and CDR2 is SNEGSKA (reference sequence). CDR3 length: 16 amino acids. The V end was cut by 3 bases, the J end by 1 base, with 18 bases between. The CDR3 bases are TGCAGTGCTAGGGTTATCGGGCAGAAGATTAACTATGGCTACACCTTC. This gives the protein CSARVIGQKINYGYTF.

The rearrangement joins TRBV12-3 or TRBV12-4 to TRBJ2-7, with 10 bases aligning to TRBD2. The CDR3 is 14 residues long. J was trimmed by 2 bases and V by 6 bases; bases with no gene match: 4. CDR3 sequence (DNA): TGTGCCAGCAGAGAGCGGGGGGGCGCCTACGAGCAGTACTTC. Translated: CASRERGGAYEQYF.

This clonotype has at least ten counts. The chain is built from TRBV10-3 and TRBJ2-7; D gene ambiguous. The germline V gene encodes CDR1 ENHRY and CDR2 SYGVKD. Between the trimmed V and J ends, which lost 2 bases and 1 base, there was a span of 9 bases. The CDR3 extends over 14 amino acids. CDR3 nucleotide sequence: TGTGCCATCAGTGAGAGTAAGGTTTCCTACGAGCAGTACTTC. It yields the protein CAISESKVSYEQYF.

The chain carries TRBV20-1 and TRBJ1-5, with a tentative D call TRBD1 (5 bases). Germline V gives CDR1 DFQATT, CDR2 SNEGSKA (reference sequence). The CDR3 runs 12 residues. V shed 5 bases and J shed 7 bases, with 12 bases lying between them. This chain's CDR3 is CSAGGVRQPQHF. The DNA for the CDR3 is TGCAGTGCTGGAGGGGTGAGGCAGCCCCAGCATTTT.

The gene calls are TRBV6-1 and TRBJ2-5; D may be TRBD1 (6 bases). The CDR3 is 16 amino acids. Germline CDR1 reads MNHNS; CDR2 reads SASEGT. The V end lost 6 bases, the J end lost 1 base, and 18 bases lay between the germline ends. CDR3 loop: CASSNTVGTLQETQYF. The DNA for the CDR3 is TGTGCCAGCAGCAATACTGTAGGGACACTCCAAGAGACCCAGTACTTC.

This clonotype was seen at least ten times. This sequence joins TRBV7-8 and TRBJ1-2, with unresolved D. CDR1 is SGHVS and CDR2 is FQNEAQ in the germline V gene. The CDR3 spans 13 residues. Trimming took 5 bases from V and 2 from J, leaving 9 bases between them. For the CDR3, the DNA is TGTGCCAGCAGCGTCGGGAGGAACTATGGCTACACCTTC. This translates into CASSVGRNYGYTF.

The chain couples TRBV30 to TRBJ1-5; no clear D gene. Germline CDR1 is GTSNPN and CDR2 is SVGIG (reference sequence). The V gene lost 2 bases and the J gene lost 0 bases, with 5 bases spanning the gap. The length of the CDR3 is 13 residues. As DNA, the CDR3 is TGTGCCTGGAGTATAGATAGCAATCAGCCCCAGCATTTT. This sequence encodes CAWSIDSNQPQHF.

The chain uses TRBV24-1 and TRBJ2-5; maybe TRBD1 (5 bases). The germline CDR1 and CDR2 sequences are KGHDR and SFDVKD. V lost 3 bases and J lost 5, with 15 bases in between. CDR3 length equals 15 residues. The CDR3 loop reads CATSDAQGLSETQYF. The DNA for the CDR3 is TGTGCCACCAGTGATGCGCAGGGTTTGAGTGAGACCCAGTACTTC.

In this sample, this clonotype turned up a few times. The genes are TRBV20-1 and TRBJ2-3, with 9 bases fitting TRBD2. V shed 7 bases, J shed 7 bases, and the junction held 9 bases outside the gene matches. Per the germline V gene, CDR1 is DFQATT and CDR2 is SNEGSKA (reference sequence). This CDR3 comprises 13 residues. For the CDR3, the DNA is TGCAGTGGGGGAGCAGCGGGGGGCCATACGCAGTATTTT. Protein product: CSGGAAGGHTQYF.

This clonotype showed up just once. The chain uses TRBV10-3 and TRBJ2-5, with TRBD2 matching over 11 bases. There are 15 residues in the CDR3. The V and J ends lost 3 bases and 1 base, in that order; junction bases with no gene match: 1. CDR1 is ENHRY, CDR2 SYGVKD, per germline. DNA of the CDR3: TGTGCCATCAGTGATCTAGCGGGGGGCCAAGAGACCCAGTACTTC. It is translated as CAISDLAGGQETQYF.

The genes are TRBV20-1 and TRBJ2-1; 15 bases align to TRBD2. V lost 6 bases to trimming and J lost 12 bases; unmatched junction nucleotides: 12. Per germline, CDR1 DFQATT and CDR2 SNEGSKA (reference sequence). The CDR3 is 15 residues long. The CDR3 DNA reads TGCAGTGCGCCGGGACTAGCGGGAGGCCATTGGGGGCAGTTCTTC. Protein product: CSAPGLAGGHWGQFF.

The table lists this clonotype with a few counts. J is TRBJ2-3 and V is TRBV20-1; 11 bases are a match to TRBD1. The junction had 6 bases not matched to a gene; V was cut back by 6 bases and J by 4 bases. The CDR3 totals 14 residues. Germline V gives CDR1 DFQATT, CDR2 SNEGSKA (reference sequence). The CDR3 reads CSATRTGGADTQYF. For the CDR3, the DNA is TGCAGTGCGACCCGGACAGGGGGCGCAGATACGCAGTATTTT.

Only a few counts were recorded for this clonotype. This sequence joins TRBV6-5 and TRBJ2-7; 7 bases align to TRBD1. The CDR3 has 15 amino acids. Germline assignment: CDR1 MNHEY and CDR2 SVGAGI. The junction had 5 bases not matched to a gene; V was cut back by 2 bases and J by 1 base. This CDR3 is CASSYRDSLSYEQYF. The CDR3 DNA is TGTGCCAGCAGTTACAGGGACAGTTTGTCCTACGAGCAGTACTTC.

The chain employs TRBV7-2 and TRBJ1-2; D is unclear. V dropped 2 bases and J dropped 0 bases, with 4 bases sitting between them. This CDR3 is built from 13 residues. Germline V gene data show CDR1 as SGHTA and CDR2 as FQGNSA. CDR3 nucleotides: TGTGCCAGCAGCTTAAACCCTAACTATGGCTACACCTTC. Translated: CASSLNPNYGYTF.

This clonotype was seen only a few times. V usage is TRBV7-2 and J usage is TRBJ2-5; 7 bases map to TRBD1. J gave up 5 bases and V 1 base, and 4 bases lay outside the gene matches. Germline loops: CDR1 SGHTA, CDR2 FQGNSA. The CDR3 length is 14 residues. CDR3 sequence (DNA): TGTGCCAGCAGCTTAGGACAGGGTACGGAGACCCAGTACTTC. This sequence encodes CASSLGQGTETQYF. Full variable domain (missing parts from reference TRBV7-2 and TRBJ2-5): GAGVSQSPSNKVTEKGKDVELRCDPISGHTALYWYRQSLGQGLEFLIYFQGNSAPDKSGLPSDRFSAERTGGSVSTLTIQRTQQEDSAVYLCASSLGQGTETQYFGPGTRLLVL.

The V gene is TRBV20-1, the J gene TRBJ2-3, with D maybe TRBD2 (6 bases). V was pared by 2 bases and J by 0 bases, with 12 bases between. The CDR3 extends over 15 amino acids. Per the germline V gene, CDR1 is DFQATT and CDR2 is SNEGSKA (reference sequence). The CDR3 is CSARRTGASTDTQYF. The CDR3 bases are TGCAGTGCTAGACGGACGGGAGCAAGCACAGATACGCAGTATTTT.

The genes are TRBV7-3 and TRBJ2-3, with D uncertain. The CDR3 runs to 17 residues. Germline values: CDR1 SGHTA, CDR2 FQGTGA. Trimming removed 0 bases at V and 4 bases at J, with 17 bases between. The CDR3 nucleotides are TGTGCCAGCAGCTTAACGGCGGTTGGGATTTCGGCAGATACGCAGTATTTT. It specifies CASSLTAVGISADTQYF.

This clonotype was picked up many times. The CDR3 is CASSPHPSGVNTGELFF. The CDR3 nucleotides are TGCGCCAGCAGCCCGCACCCTAGCGGGGTCAACACCGGGGAGCTGTTTTTT. The chain combines TRBV5-1 with TRBJ2-2, with TRBD2 matching over 9 bases. Germline V gene data show CDR1 as SGHRS and CDR2 as YFSETQ. CDR3 length: 17 residues. The V segment lost 4 bases and the J segment 2 bases; nucleotides outside the gene matches: 9.

At least ten counts were recorded for this clonotype. The chain recombines TRBV12-3 or TRBV12-4 with TRBJ2-5, with D possibly TRBD2 on 5 matching bases. V was pared by 3 bases and J by 6 bases, with 8 bases between. This CDR3 has 12 residues. In DNA form, the CDR3 reads TGTGCCAGCAGTTTCAGCGGAAAGACCCAGTACTTC. This encodes CASSFSGKTQYF.

On this clonotype: At one boundary the junction diverges from the germline segment, which might be a read error. The CDR3 nucleotides are TGCACCAGCAGCCAAGATCGAGTCGGTACGCAGTATTTT. Amino acid sequence: CTSSQDRVGTQYF. This chain connects TRBV4-1 to TRBJ2-3; D unresolved. Germline-derived CDR1 and CDR2 are MGHRA and YSYEKL. CDR3 length: 13 amino acids.

Only a few counts were recorded for this clonotype. The chain is built from TRBV20-1 and TRBJ1-1; TRBD1 might be the D (6 bases). The germline V and J ends were trimmed by 0 bases and 3 bases, with 8 bases remaining between them. CDR3 size: 13 residues. CDR1 and CDR2 from the germline V gene are DFQATT and SNEGSKA (reference sequence). DNA of the CDR3: TGCAGTGCTAGAGATGGGGGCGACACTGAAGCTTTCTTT. Residues: CSARDGGDTEAFF.

This clonotype has a count of ten or more. V and J are TRBV20-1 and TRBJ2-3, with 8 bases matching TRBD2. This CDR3 contains 14 residues. Germline CDR1 is DFQATT and CDR2 is SNEGSKA (reference sequence). Trimming at V came to 6 bases and at J to 10 bases, leaving 15 bases not matched to a gene. In DNA, the CDR3 is TGCAGTGCCCCAACCCGGGGGGGATACGGTTCGCAGTATTTT. Amino acids: CSAPTRGGYGSQYF.